This T cell receptor beta chain was captured by sequencing in a study of blood T cell repertoires in COVID-19. Across the study: Samples representing acute and convalescent COVID-19 were sourced from the United States, Italy and Spain.

The CDR3 loop spans 16 amino acids. CDR1 is SQVTM, CDR2 ANQGSEA, per germline. V shed 6 bases, J shed 4 bases, and the junction held 12 bases outside the gene matches. Sequenced by immunoSEQ multiplex PCR; TCRdb stores in-frame clones only, minus some. The sample carries roughly 500,000 clones, 88% recorded once. The J gene is TRBJ2-6, the V gene TRBV29-1; 7 bases line up with TRBD2. Sequencing used PBMCs or T cells enriched from blood (not recorded which). The clonotype comes from a woman aged 40 to 55 who had recovered from COVID-19. The chain's CDR3 is CSVAGRSALGANVLTF. Here the CDR3 DNA reads TGCAGCGTAGCGGGACGGTCGGCTCTGGGGGCCAACGTCCTGACTTTC.